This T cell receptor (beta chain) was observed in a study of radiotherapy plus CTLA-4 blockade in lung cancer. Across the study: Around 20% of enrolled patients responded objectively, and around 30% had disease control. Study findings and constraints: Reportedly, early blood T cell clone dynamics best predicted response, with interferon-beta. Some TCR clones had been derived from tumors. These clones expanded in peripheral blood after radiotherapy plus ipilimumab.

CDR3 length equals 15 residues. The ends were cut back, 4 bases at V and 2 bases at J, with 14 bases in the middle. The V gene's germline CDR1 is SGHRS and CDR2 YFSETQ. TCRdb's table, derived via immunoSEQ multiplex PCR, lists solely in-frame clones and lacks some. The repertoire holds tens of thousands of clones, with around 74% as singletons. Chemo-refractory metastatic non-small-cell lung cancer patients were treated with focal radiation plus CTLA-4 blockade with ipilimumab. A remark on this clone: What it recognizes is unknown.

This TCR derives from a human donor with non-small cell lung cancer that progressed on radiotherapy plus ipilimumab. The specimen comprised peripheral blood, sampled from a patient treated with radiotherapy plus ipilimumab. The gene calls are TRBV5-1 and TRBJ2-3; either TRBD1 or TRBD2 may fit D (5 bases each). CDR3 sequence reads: CASSLAGTFTDTQYF. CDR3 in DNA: TGCGCCAGCAGCCTAGCCGGGACCTTCACAGATACGCAGTATTTT.